This T cell receptor beta chain was obtained from a study of shared clonotypes between healthy human individuals. The CDR3 consists of 15 residues. From germline, CDR1 is SGHRS and CDR2 YFSETQ. V lost 9 bases to trimming and J lost 3 bases, with 18 bases between them. Source study methods: ImmunoSEQ only sent back junction sequences with no quality scores, so filtering was done differently. Produced via immunoSEQ multiplex PCR; TCRdb's table is partial and in-frame only. For V, J and clone size, that table is used; D and trimming come from the DNA. This table holds about 960,000 clones, over 75% found once.

Sequencing was performed on memory CD4+ T cells sorted from blood. As for subset: CD45RA-negative fraction. The chain recombines TRBV5-1 with TRBJ2-2; D ambiguous. This clonotype was sampled from a man younger than 35 in good health. The CDR3 DNA reads as TGCGCCACCCTTCCGTCCACTGGGTACACCGGGGAGCTGTTTTTT. This sequence encodes CATLPSTGYTGELFF.